These 32 T cell receptor beta chains originate from one sample sequenced in a study of CD8 T cells in ankylosing spondylitis. TCRdb called the 5' RACE reads again in MiXCR, with one record for every CDR3 protein. Among a few hundred thousand distinct CDR3 sequences listed, 17% were seen once. Which antigens these TCRs recognize remains unknown. The study, taken as a whole, reports: Among TCR beta sequences, a motif of eight highly homologous variants appeared characteristic of ankylosing spondylitis blood.

The specimen was blood, either unsorted or a sorted T cell fraction (not recorded which). These receptors all stem from a male donor with ankylosing spondylitis.

The V call is TRBV3-1, the J call TRBJ2-7; D gene unclear. The germline CDR1 and CDR2 sequences are LGHDT and YNNKEL (reference sequence). CDR3 length equals 12 residues. Trimming took off 3 bases at V and 8 bases at J, with 11 bases between the two ends. CDR3 residues: CASSQGFQKQYF. DNA of the CDR3: TGTGCCAGCAGCCAGGGATTCCAAAAGCAGTACTTC.

There are many counts of this clonotype. The chain recombines TRBV9 with TRBJ2-5; D not certain. CDR3 size: 15 residues. CDR1 SGDLS and CDR2 YYNGEE come from the germline V gene. The V end was cut by 0 bases, the J end by 1 base, with 10 bases between. This CDR3 is CASSVAGGLQETQYF. The CDR3 nucleotides read TGTGCCAGCAGCGTAGCGGGTGGCCTCCAAGAGACCCAGTACTTC.

The rearrangement joins TRBV10-3 to TRBJ1-1; unclear D gene. Trimming took off 3 bases at V and 1 base at J, with 12 bases between the two ends. Germline V CDR1 and CDR2: ENHRY, SYGVKD. CDR3 size: 15 residues. CDR3 nucleotide sequence: TGTGCCATCAGTGACCGGTCCCGCCCGAACACTGAAGCTTTCTTT. Its translation: CAISDRSRPNTEAFF.

This clonotype has more than one count but fewer than ten. V gene TRBV29-1 combines with J gene TRBJ1-2; possibly TRBD1 for D (5 bases). Trimming stripped 6 bases from V and 4 bases from J, with 21 bases between. This CDR3 spans 15 amino acids. The germline V gene has CDR1 SQVTM and CDR2 ANQGSEA. CDR3 bases: TGCAGCGTCGCGGCCGGGACTCCGGTCGGCTATGGCTACACCTTC. It codes for CSVAAGTPVGYGYTF. Full variable domain (remainder filled in from reference TRBV29-1 and TRBJ1-2): SAVISQKPSRDICQRGTSLTIQCQVDSQVTMMFWYRQQPGQSLTLIATANQGSEATYESGFVIDKFPISRPNLTFSTLTVSNMSPEDSSIYLCSVAAGTPVGYGYTFGSGTRLTVV.

The chain combines TRBV7-2 with TRBJ1-6, with no clear D. Germline CDR1 and CDR2: SGHTA and FQGNSA. V gave up 1 base and J gave up 6 bases, with 13 bases separating them. The CDR3 runs to 16 residues. CDR3 residues: CASSLGNMVVNSPLHF. In nucleotides, the CDR3 is TGTGCCAGCAGCTTAGGGAACATGGTAGTTAATTCACCCCTCCACTTT.

This clonotype was seen only a few times. V gene TRBV28 combines with J gene TRBJ1-5; D is unresolved. Trimming cost V 8 bases and J 0 bases, with 5 bases left between them. The CDR3 contains 12 residues. Germline loops: CDR1 MDHEN, CDR2 SYDVKM. The CDR3 here is CASQVSNQPQHF. The CDR3 DNA follows: TGTGCCAGCCAGGTTAGCAATCAGCCCCAGCATTTT.

V is TRBV18 and J is TRBJ2-7, with TRBD2 identical over 12 bases. With 4 bases clipped from V and 4 bases from J, the junction kept 5 bases outside the gene matches. CDR3 length: 15 residues. Germline V CDR1 and CDR2: KGHSH, LQKENI. The CDR3 DNA reads TGTGCCAGCTCACTGACTAGCGGGGGCCTATACGAGCAGTACTTC. Its translation is CASSLTSGGLYEQYF.

The chain is built from TRBV5-1 and TRBJ2-6; D is unclear. Per the germline V gene, CDR1 is SGHRS and CDR2 is YFSETQ. There are 16 residues in the CDR3. V lost 2 bases, J lost 0 bases, and 9 bases lay in between. CDR3 bases: TGCGCCAGCAGCTTACTTGTCTCCTCTGGGGCCAACGTCCTGACTTTC. Its translation is CASSLLVSSGANVLTF.

The J gene is TRBJ1-1, the V gene TRBV27; the D is unclear. CDR3 size: 13 residues. The germline V and J ends were trimmed by 5 bases and 1 base, with 8 bases remaining between them. Per germline, CDR1 MNHEY and CDR2 SMNVEV (reference sequence). This CDR3 is CASSTAQNTEAFF. CDR3 in DNA: TGTGCCAGCAGTACCGCTCAGAACACTGAAGCTTTCTTT.

In its sample, this clonotype was seen many times. The V and J genes are TRBV12-3 or TRBV12-4 and TRBJ2-1; 14 bases match TRBD2. The CDR3 is 17 amino acids. V shed 6 bases, J shed 7 bases, and the junction held 11 bases outside the gene matches. The CDR3 loop is CASRGTSGRGKGNEQFF. CDR3 in DNA: TGTGCCAGCAGAGGGACTAGCGGGAGAGGGAAGGGGAATGAGCAGTTCTTC.

This clonotype has only a few counts. The chain joins TRBV20-1 to TRBJ2-7, with a weak D call TRBD2 (5 bases). Per the germline V gene, CDR1 is DFQATT and CDR2 is SNEGSKA (reference sequence). The length of the CDR3 is 15 residues. Trimming stripped 4 bases from V and 7 bases from J, with 23 bases between. The CDR3: CSATTRVGLTGEQYF. The CDR3 DNA follows: TGCAGTGCTACAACACGGGTCGGTCTTACGGGGGAGCAGTACTTC.

The gene calls are TRBV20-1 and TRBJ2-5, with D possibly TRBD2 on 6 matching bases. Germline V gene lookup returns CDR1 DFQATT and CDR2 SNEGSKA (reference sequence). This CDR3 has 13 amino acids. V was clipped by 0 bases and J by 6 bases, with 11 bases between them. The CDR3 reads CSAREGRTKTQYF. The DNA of the CDR3 is TGCAGTGCTAGAGAGGGGAGGACGAAGACCCAGTACTTC.

This clonotype was counted at least ten times. The CDR3 bases are TGCAGTGCTAGAGATCCAGCGGCCTCCTACGAGCAGTACTTC. The encoded protein is CSARDPAASYEQYF. This chain links TRBV20-1 with TRBJ2-7; D possibly corresponds to TRBD2 (5 bases). Germline V gene sequence: CDR1 DFQATT, CDR2 SNEGSKA (reference sequence). The CDR3 spans 14 residues. Trimming took 0 bases from V and 0 from J, leaving 9 bases between them.

This clonotype was observed a few times. The chain uses TRBV4-3 and TRBJ2-2, with 8 positions matching TRBD2. This CDR3 is 18 amino acids long. The V segment lost 3 bases and the J segment 7 bases; nucleotides outside the gene matches: 16. Germline lookup yields CDR1 LGHNA and CDR2 YSLEER. The CDR3 DNA reads TGCGCCAGCAGCCAGGTCCTTTCTCCGGGACTAGTAAGCGGGGAGCTGTTTTTT. Translated, it gives CASSQVLSPGLVSGELFF.

The chain has TRBV3-1 and TRBJ2-7; D perhaps matches TRBD2 (6 bases). The germline CDR1 and CDR2 sequences are LGHDT and YNNKEL (reference sequence). The CDR3 covers 13 residues. The V end lost 4 bases, the J end lost 3 bases, and 10 bases lay between the germline ends. The CDR3 spells CASSRDLDYEQYF. The CDR3 region has the DNA TGTGCCAGCAGCCGGGACTTAGACTACGAGCAGTACTTC.

This chain connects TRBV6-2 or TRBV6-3 to TRBJ1-5, with D uncertain. The CDR3 has 13 amino acids. V was pared by 0 bases and J by 5 bases, with 5 bases between. Germline CDR1 is MNHEY and CDR2 is SVGEGT. CDR3 sequence reads: CASSYSTDQPQHF. The DNA for the CDR3 is TGTGCCAGCAGTTACTCGACCGATCAGCCCCAGCATTTT.

This clonotype was counted a few times. The rearrangement joins TRBV20-1 to TRBJ2-5; 10 bases map to TRBD2. The ends lost 1 base at V and 1 base at J; junction bases unmatched: 3. Germline V gene lookup returns CDR1 DFQATT and CDR2 SNEGSKA (reference sequence). The CDR3 is 15 amino acids. In nucleotides, the CDR3 is TGCAGTGCTAGAGTGGCTAGCGGGAGCCAAGAGACCCAGTACTTC. It codes for CSARVASGSQETQYF.

Only a few counts were recorded for this clonotype. This rearrangement joins TRBV21-1 to TRBJ2-7; TRBD1, the D gene given by the table, was not confirmed from the DNA. TRBV21-1 is given as a pseudogene. The CDR3 extends over 15 amino acids. As DNA, the CDR3 is TGTGCCAGCAGCAGGGGGGACAGATCGACCTACGAGCAGTACTTC. It encodes CASSRGDRSTYEQYF.

This clonotype has ten or more counts. V usage is TRBV29-1 and J usage is TRBJ2-7, with 9 positions matching TRBD1. Looked up from germline, CDR1 is SQVTM and CDR2 is ANQGSEA. The CDR3 loop spans 12 amino acids. V shed 7 bases, J shed 5 bases, and the junction held 6 bases outside the gene matches. The CDR3, as DNA: TGCAGCGCTTGGACAGGGGCTGACGAGCAGTACTTC. Translated, it gives CSAWTGADEQYF.

The chain joins TRBV2 to TRBJ2-7; 10 bases are shared with TRBD2. The CDR3 is 14 amino acids. The germline V gene encodes CDR1 SNHLY and CDR2 FYNNEI. V trimming: 4 bases; J trimming: 3 bases; junction bases outside the gene matches: 3. The CDR3 sequence: CASSGLAGYYEQYF. In DNA, the CDR3 is TGTGCCAGCAGTGGACTAGCGGGTTACTACGAGCAGTACTTC.

The chain employs TRBV19 and TRBJ1-2, with TRBD1 as a possible D gene (6 bases). V lost 7 bases, J lost 5 bases, and 14 bases lay in between. This CDR3 comprises 13 residues. Germline CDR1 reads LNHDA; CDR2 reads SQIVND (reference sequence). CDR3 amino acids: CASTSGGGYGYTF. CDR3 bases: TGTGCCAGTACCTCGGGAGGGGGTTATGGCTACACCTTC.

The sample holds a few counts of this clonotype. The chain combines TRBV7-2 with TRBJ2-5; TRBD2 might be the D (5 bases). Trimming pared 1 base from V and 6 bases from J, leaving 6 bases between. From germline, CDR1 is SGHTA and CDR2 FQGNSA. The CDR3 is 12 amino acids. CDR3 sequence (DNA): TGTGCCAGCAGCTTAGACGGGAAGACCCAGTACTTC. Amino acids: CASSLDGKTQYF.

This clonotype was recorded a few times. V is TRBV12-3 or TRBV12-4 and J is TRBJ2-2; 8 bases are a match to TRBD2. The CDR3 runs 14 residues. J gave up 5 bases and V 5 bases, and 4 bases lay outside the gene matches. The CDR3 spells CASSPGTRTGELFF. In DNA, the CDR3 is TGTGCCAGCAGTCCCGGGACTAGAACCGGGGAGCTGTTTTTT.

This clonotype was picked up a small number of times. V and J are TRBV6-1 and TRBJ1-5, with 7 bases aligning to TRBD1. The length of the CDR3 is 13 residues. Per germline, CDR1 MNHNS and CDR2 SASEGT. Here the CDR3 DNA reads TGTGCAGGGGGCCAGGGAGTAAGGCAGCCCCAGCATTTT. This codes for CAGGQGVRQPQHF.

V and J are TRBV5-1 and TRBJ2-5; D remains unclear. The CDR3 loop spans 14 amino acids. CDR1 and CDR2 from the germline V gene are SGHRS and YFSETQ. Trimming shortened V by 0 bases and J by 2 bases, and 8 bases separated the two germline ends. CDR3 DNA sequence: TGCGCCAGCAGCTTGGATCTAATACAAGAGACCCAGTACTTC. Amino acid sequence: CASSLDLIQETQYF.

The gene calls are TRBV7-3 and TRBJ1-3; 8 nucleotides match TRBD1. The CDR3 is 15 residues long. The V segment lost 4 bases and the J segment 2 bases; nucleotides outside the gene matches: 4. Germline lookup yields CDR1 SGHTA and CDR2 FQGTGA. This CDR3 reads CASSSTGVPGNTIYF. The DNA for the CDR3 is TGTGCCAGCAGCTCGACAGGGGTACCTGGAAACACCATATATTTT.

The chain recombines TRBV4-1 with TRBJ2-7, with 8 nucleotides matching TRBD2. The ends lost 3 bases at V and 6 bases at J; junction bases unmatched: 16. The CDR3 consists of 17 residues. CDR1 is MGHRA, CDR2 YSYEKL, per germline. CDR3 amino acids: CASSQDSSPGTRGEQYF. The CDR3 coding sequence is TGCGCCAGCAGCCAGGATTCAAGCCCCGGGACTAGAGGCGAGCAGTACTTC.

This clonotype has more than one count but fewer than ten. The rearrangement links TRBV5-1 to TRBJ2-1; D is uncertain. Germline V gives CDR1 SGHRS, CDR2 YFSETQ. The CDR3 consists of 14 residues. V was shortened by 0 bases and J by 8 bases, with 12 bases between the two germline ends. In nucleotides, the CDR3 is TGCGCCAGCAGCTTGGCCGGTCCGGTCGATGAGCAGTTCTTC. Protein sequence: CASSLAGPVDEQFF. The complete variable domain, with remaining parts taken from reference TRBV5-1 and TRBJ2-1, reads KAGVTQTPRYLIKTRGQQVTLSCSPISGHRSVSWYQQTPGQGLQFLFEYFSETQRNKGNFPGRFSGRQFSNSRSEMNVSTLELGDSALYLCASSLAGPVDEQFFGPGTRLTVL.

CDR3 in amino acids: CASSPNPGTGDSGYTF. Written as DNA, the CDR3 is TGTGCCAGCAGCCCAAATCCCGGGACAGGGGATAGTGGCTACACCTTC. The genes are TRBV7-2 and TRBJ1-2, with TRBD1 identical over 10 bases. CDR1 is SGHTA, CDR2 FQGNSA, per germline. This CDR3 has 16 amino acids. V lost 5 bases to trimming and J lost 7 bases; unmatched junction nucleotides: 13.

This clonotype occurred a few times. This chain links TRBV12-3 or TRBV12-4 with TRBJ1-1, with D tentatively TRBD1 (6 bases). The germline V and J ends were trimmed by 6 bases and 4 bases, with 12 bases remaining between them. The CDR3 has 13 residues. The CDR3 loop reads CASRPQGATEAFF. CDR3 nucleotides: TGTGCCAGCAGACCACAGGGTGCCACTGAAGCTTTCTTT.

This clonotype was seen a handful of times. This chain joins TRBV11-2 and TRBJ2-7; D could derive from TRBD1 or TRBD2 (5 bases each). CDR1 SGHAT and CDR2 FQNNGV come from the germline V gene. The CDR3 has 14 amino acids. Trimming took 4 bases from V and 2 from J, leaving 12 bases between them. The CDR3 DNA sequence: TGTGCCAGCAGCTCCCGGGACCAAGCCTACGAGCAGTACTTC. Protein: CASSSRDQAYEQYF.

The chain recombines TRBV12-3 or TRBV12-4 with TRBJ1-4, with a possible D match to TRBD1 (6 bases). The CDR3 totals 12 residues. The V end was cut by 8 bases, the J end by 7 bases, with 11 bases between. The CDR3 protein is CASAYRVEKLFF. The CDR3 nucleotides read TGTGCCAGCGCTTACAGGGTTGAAAAACTGTTTTTT.